This TCR beta chain was captured by sequencing in a study of cytomegalovirus exposure and HLA in healthy donors. At the level of the study: Earlier, 95 million to 130 million unique TCR beta sequences were recovered from around 190 million T cells by an analysis. Whole-study findings and limits: Evidence from a later analysis indicated that most CMV-associated TCR beta chains looked HLA-restricted. Among TCR beta chains, those listed as cytomegalovirus-associated numbered about 160. Earlier results showed most TCR beta V segments being productive about 87% or about 30% of the time.

This clone has only one observation. The antigen remains unidentified. The PCR had 60 Vbeta and 13 Jbeta primers. The assay was immunoSEQ multiplex PCR, and TCRdb's table has in-frame clones only and misses some. The sample carries 75,000 to 90,000 clones, around three fifths recorded once. Germline V gene sequence: CDR1 MGHRA, CDR2 YSYEKL. V dropped 4 bases and J dropped 0 bases, with 6 bases sitting between them. The CDR3 sequence is 14 residues long. This chain joins TRBV4-1 and TRBJ1-4, with unresolved D. The TCR comes from a woman between 40 and 50 years old in good health and CMV-seropositive. What was sequenced was PBMCs. CDR3 in DNA: TGCGCCAGCAGCCTTCCGGCAACTAATGAAAAACTGTTTTTT. Protein sequence: CASSLPATNEKLFF.